This T cell receptor (beta chain) emerged from a study of shared clonotypes between healthy human individuals. Findings of the study overall: Limitation of the genetic and exposure-history diversity represented came from the few donors.

The length of the CDR3 is 16 residues. Trimming at V came to 5 bases and at J to 4 bases, leaving 11 bases not matched to a gene. Germline CDR1 is SGHAT and CDR2 is FQNNGV. Assay runs were performed at deep level. The team ran DNA from unsorted PBMCs on ten immunoSEQ deep assay plates for sequencing. Libraries were prepared by immunoSEQ multiplex PCR; TCRdb keeps only in-frame clonotypes and omits some of them. The profile shows hundreds of thousands of clones, around 81% of them singletons. Worth noting for this clone: The antigen is unknown.

Only Caucasian adults living in Nashville, Tennessee served as donors. The source is a woman between 40 and 55 years old in good health. Some clones in this sample may be carry-over from other donors' samples. The sequenced sample was PBMCs. The chain employs TRBV11-2 and TRBJ2-3; TRBD1 aligns across 8 bases. DNA for the CDR3: TGTGCCAGCAGCCCACAGGGACAGGTTGGCCCAGATACGCAGTATTTT. This sequence encodes CASSPQGQVGPDTQYF.